This T cell receptor (beta chain) was retrieved from a study of cytomegalovirus exposure and HLA in healthy donors. This CDR3 region has 15 residues. V lost 3 bases and J 1 base, leaving 13 bases between the germline ends. Germline loops: CDR1 MDHEN, CDR2 SYDVKM. It was with 60 Vbeta and 13 Jbeta primers that the PCR ran. The method was immunoSEQ multiplex PCR; TCRdb's version includes in-frame clones alone and lacks a portion of them. The repertoire holds some 120,000 clones, with 15% to 17% as singletons. Healthy bone marrow donors made up the donor group. This chain links TRBV28 with TRBJ2-7; D might be TRBD2 (5 bases). The sample was PBMCs. The receptor comes from a woman aged 18-30 years in good health and CMV-seronegative. The CDR3: CASSLGSTVSYEQYF. The CDR3 bases are TGTGCCAGCAGTTTGGGGAGTACGGTTTCCTACGAGCAGTACTTC.